Following are 14 T cell receptor beta chains from one sample sequenced in a study of beta chain features in type 1 diabetes. Of the isolated RNA, all was reverse transcribed, and so the sequenced material was expressed TCRB transcripts. Repertoires were generated with immunoSEQ multiplex PCR, while TCRdb's copy carries only in-frame clones and drops some. The table has 250,000 to 300,000 clones, approximately 25% seen once. Whole-study results and caveats: Shortening of TCRB CDR3s, moderate but significant, appeared in all four CD4+ subsets of Type 1 diabetes patients.

For these TCRs, the target antigens are not known. The specimen was naive CD4+ T cells from blood. These receptors all come from a woman in her 30s with type 1 diabetes.

In its sample, this clone was seen a few times. This CDR3 reads CAWIPGLAPNEQFF. The CDR3 DNA sequence: TGTGCCTGGATCCCGGGACTAGCGCCCAATGAGCAGTTCTTC. J is TRBJ2-1 and V is TRBV30; 10 positions match TRBD2. Germline V gene data show CDR1 as GTSNPN and CDR2 as SVGIG (reference sequence). The CDR3 sequence is 14 residues long. V dropped 4 bases and J dropped 6; count of bases not matched to a gene: 6.

The genes are TRBV9 and TRBJ2-3; 8 nucleotides match TRBD2. Germline values: CDR1 SGDLS, CDR2 YYNGEE. There are 14 residues in the CDR3. The junction had 4 bases not matched to a gene; V was cut back by 3 bases and J by 4 bases. The CDR3 sequence: CASSASGRSDTQYF. In DNA, the CDR3 is TGTGCCAGCAGCGCAAGCGGGAGATCAGATACGCAGTATTTT.

CDR3 sequence: CASSQSPRDRGYYEQYF. The CDR3 DNA reads as TGCGCCAGCAGCCAAAGCCCCAGGGACAGGGGCTACTACGAGCAGTACTTC. The gene calls are TRBV4-1 and TRBJ2-7; the match to TRBD1 covers 10 bases. The ends lost 2 bases at V and 3 bases at J; junction bases unmatched: 10. Germline V gives CDR1 MGHRA, CDR2 YSYEKL. The CDR3 has 17 residues.

The chain has TRBV27 and TRBJ2-6, with 9 bases aligning to TRBD1. This CDR3 is 17 amino acids long. Per germline, CDR1 MNHEY and CDR2 SMNVEV (reference sequence). With V trimmed by 6 bases and J by 0 bases, 6 bases remained unmatched. CDR3 nucleotides: TGTGCCAGCAGGATGACAGGGGGTGGCTCTGGGGCCAACGTCCTGACTTTC. Translated, it gives CASRMTGGGSGANVLTF.

The gene calls are TRBV9 and TRBJ1-2, with no clear D. This CDR3 comprises 12 residues. The germline V gene encodes CDR1 SGDLS and CDR2 YYNGEE. Trimming stripped 5 bases from V and 4 bases from J, with 9 bases between. The CDR3 bases are TGTGCCAGCAGAGACGGCGGCTATGGCTACACCTTC. Its protein is CASRDGGYGYTF.

This clone has a handful of counts. The V gene is TRBV29-1, the J gene TRBJ1-2; D is uncertain. Trimming took 6 bases from V and 3 from J, leaving 11 bases between them. This CDR3 is built from 12 residues. CDR1 and CDR2 (germline): SQVTM, ANQGSEA. The CDR3 nucleotides are TGCAGCGTCAACCGCGTCGACTATGGCTACACCTTC. It specifies CSVNRVDYGYTF.

The V call is TRBV6-5, the J call TRBJ2-1; possibly TRBD1 for D (6 bases). Per the germline V gene, CDR1 is MNHEY and CDR2 is SVGAGI. CDR3 length: 12 amino acids. Trimming took off 5 bases at V and 10 bases at J, with 12 bases between the two ends. The CDR3 protein is CASSNRVTEQFF. Here the CDR3 DNA reads TGTGCCAGCAGTAACAGGGTTACCGAGCAGTTCTTC.

This clone came up a few times. This sequence joins TRBV29-1 and TRBJ2-1, with 9 positions matching TRBD1. The CDR3 is 16 amino acids. V gave up 2 bases and J gave up 0 bases; unmatched junction bases: 5. CDR1 is SQVTM, CDR2 ANQGSEA, per germline. The CDR3 sequence is CSVEPGQGNSYNEQFF. The CDR3 region has the DNA TGCAGCGTTGAACCGGGACAGGGCAACTCCTACAATGAGCAGTTCTTC.

The chain carries TRBV29-1 and TRBJ2-7, with 7 bases matching TRBD1. CDR3 size: 15 residues. CDR1 is SQVTM and CDR2 is ANQGSEA in the germline V gene. The V segment lost 0 bases and the J segment 5 bases; nucleotides outside the gene matches: 10. CDR3 in amino acids: CSVEELQGWGNEQYF. CDR3 in DNA: TGCAGCGTTGAAGAATTACAGGGGTGGGGTAACGAGCAGTACTTC.

V and J are TRBV18 and TRBJ2-4; 8 bases line up with TRBD1. V gave up 2 bases and J gave up 10 bases; unmatched junction bases: 1. The CDR3 covers 12 residues. Germline V gene sequence: CDR1 KGHSH, CDR2 LQKENI. The CDR3 DNA is TGTGCCAGCTCACCAGACAGGGGTATTCAGTACTTC. This sequence encodes CASSPDRGIQYF.

The J gene is TRBJ2-7, the V gene TRBV7-3, with a weak D call TRBD2 (6 bases). Germline lookup yields CDR1 SGHTA and CDR2 FQGTGA. The CDR3 covers 13 residues. V gave up 3 bases and J gave up 6 bases, with 12 bases separating them. The CDR3 DNA is TGTGCCAGCAGCTTGACTAGAGGAGGCGAGCAGTACTTC. It codes for CASSLTRGGEQYF.

This rearrangement joins TRBV7-9 to TRBJ2-7; a possible D gene is TRBD1 (5 bases). CDR1 is SEHNR, CDR2 FQNEAQ, per germline (reference sequence). Trimming took 7 bases from V and 0 from J, leaving 10 bases between them. The CDR3 extends over 13 amino acids. In DNA form, the CDR3 reads TGTGCCAGCACCCTCCAGGGCTCCTACGAGCAGTACTTC. Amino acid sequence: CASTLQGSYEQYF.

This clone has just a few counts. V usage is TRBV5-1 and J usage is TRBJ2-3; TRBD2 agrees at 11 bases. V was clipped by 2 bases and J by 9 bases; unmatched bases: 2. Per the germline V gene, CDR1 is SGHRS and CDR2 is YFSETQ. There are 13 residues in the CDR3. CDR3: CASSFRTSGTQYF. The CDR3 region has the DNA TGCGCCAGCAGCTTTCGGACTAGCGGGACGCAGTATTTT.

This clone was picked up a small number of times. The chain has TRBV30 and TRBJ1-5; TRBD1 matches at 7 bases. This CDR3 has 14 residues. V shed 2 bases and J 6 bases; nucleotides not matched to a gene: 7. In germline, CDR1 is GTSNPN, CDR2 SVGIG (reference sequence). The CDR3 loop reads CAWSMEQGRQPQHF. The CDR3 region has the DNA TGTGCCTGGAGTATGGAACAGGGGCGTCAGCCCCAGCATTTT.